This T cell receptor beta chain stems from a study of T-cell memory formation after mild COVID-19. Points from the study as a whole: Of the contracting clones, CD4+ ones lay mainly in CM and EM, and CD8+ ones in EMRA. Several responding clones turned up in pre-infection memory, indicating that cross-reactive memory may have taken part.

This clonotype showed up just a few times. Its antigen remains unidentified. TCRdb called the 5' RACE reads again in MiXCR, with one record for every CDR3 protein. The data contain roughly 220,000 distinct CDR3 sequences, roughly 10% of them singletons. CDR1 and CDR2 (germline): SGHRS, YFSETQ. The CDR3 length is 14 residues. Trimming stripped 3 bases from V and 8 bases from J, with 17 bases between. The chain couples TRBV5-1 to TRBJ1-1; weak D call: TRBD1 (6 bases). This TCR derives from a man aged 18 to 29 who had mild COVID-19 (a few samples of this study predate the infection). Cell type and time point are not known. The source material was PBMCs or a T cell subset sorted from them (not recorded which). CDR3 protein: CASSWTNRVSEAFF. CDR3 nucleotide sequence: TGCGCCAGCAGCTGGACGAACAGGGTATCGGAAGCTTTCTTT.